This is a list of T cell receptor beta chains from one sample in a study of metastatic and nonmetastatic thyroid tumors. TCRdb redid the clone calls on the PCR reads using MiXCR. The sample has 7,500 to 10,000 clones; 35% to 40% are singletons. The sample taken for sequencing was tumor tissue. These receptors all stem from a female donor with papillary thyroid cancer or a benign thyroid nodule (not recorded which). Some clones in this sample may be carry-over from other donors' samples. Both conserved end residues are part of each CDR3. Each record gives: J gene, clone size, V gene, D gene, CDR3 DNA, CDR3 protein. A D gene is named only where the DNA matches it firmly. Size is omitted from some rows. Given values are once, few, many or a class for expanded clones.

TRBJ2-7 few TRBV12-3/TRBV12-4 TRBD1 TGTGCCAGCAGCCTGGGACAGGGGGTCGAGCAGTACTTC CASSLGQGVEQYF
TRBJ2-3 many TRBV3-1 TRBD2 TGTGCCAGCAGCCAAGCGGGGGGGTGGACAGATACGCAGTATTTT CASSQAGGWTDTQYF
TRBJ2-7 NA TRBV20-1 NA TGCAGTGCGAGCAAGGGTGAAGGCTTTCTCGAGCAGTACTTC CSASKGEGFLEQYF
TRBJ2-1 few TRBV2 TRBD2 TGTGCCAGGACTAGCGGGAGTAGTGGAAGGAATGAGCAGTTCTTC CARTSGSSGRNEQFF
TRBJ1-1 NA TRBV11-2 TRBD1 TGTGCCAGCAGCTCATATCAGACAGGGGCGAACACTGAAGCTTTCTTT CASSSYQTGANTEAFF
TRBJ2-5 many TRBV3-1 NA TGTGCCAGCAGCCATTGGGTGATAGAGACCCAGTACTTC CASSHWVIETQYF
TRBJ1-1 NA TRBV12-3/TRBV12-4 TRBD1 TGTGCCAGCACCCGGGGACAGTTGAACACTGAAGCTTTCTTT CASTRGQLNTEAFF
TRBJ1-1 NA TRBV6-5 NA TGTGCCAGCAGTTCCTCGGCGGGGGGGACTGAAGCTTTCTTT CASSSSAGGTEAFF
TRBJ2-2 once TRBV30 TRBD2 TGTGCCTGGAGTGAAGATGCGGGAGGTACCGGGGAGCTGTTTTTT CAWSEDAGGTGELFF
TRBJ2-3 NA TRBV20-1 TRBD1 TGCAGTGCTATAAGTTACCCTGACAGGGGGCCTAGAGATACGCAGTATTTT CSAISYPDRGPRDTQYF
TRBJ2-5 NA TRBV7-8 TRBD1 TGTGCCAGCAGCTTGGGTTTTATTGGACAGGGGCCTCAAGAGACCCAGTACTTC CASSLGFIGQGPQETQYF
TRBJ2-1 few TRBV28 NA TGTGCCAGCAGTTTATTCCCAGCATACAATGAGCAGTTCTTC CASSLFPAYNEQFF
TRBJ1-6 NA TRBV20-1 TRBD1 TGCAGTGCTAGGGGTGACAGGGGCCGGGATTCACCCCTCCACTTT CSARGDRGRDSPLHF
TRBJ2-1 NA TRBV19 TRBD2 TGTGCCAGTAGCGTGATGTCATCGGGGGGGCCTTATGAGCAGTTCTTC CASSVMSSGGPYEQFF
TRBJ1-6 few TRBV12-3/TRBV12-4 TRBD1 TGTGCCAGCAGTCTGGGACAGGGGGATAATTCACCCCTCCACTTT CASSLGQGDNSPLHF
TRBJ1-4 medium-sized TRBV5-1 TRBD1 TGCGCCAGCAGCTTACAGGGGGCTAATGAAAAACTGTTTTTT CASSLQGANEKLFF
TRBJ1-6 NA TRBV5-6 NA TGTGCCAGCAAATCTAGGGCAGGCTGGAATTCACCCCTCCACTTT CASKSRAGWNSPLHF
TRBJ1-2 few TRBV25-1 NA TGTGCCAGCACCGACGAAGGGTATGGCTACACCTTC CASTDEGYGYTF
TRBJ2-7 NA TRBV30 NA TGTGCCTGTAGTCAGGGGAGGAGCTCCTACGAGCAGTACTTC CACSQGRSSYEQYF
TRBJ1-2 NA TRBV20-1 NA TGCAGTGCTAGAGATCGGCGCAGTATCTATGGCTACACCTTC CSARDRRSIYGYTF
TRBJ2-7 NA TRBV20-1 NA TGCAGTGCTAGAGTTAGCCTCTTCGGCGAGCAGTACTTC CSARVSLFGEQYF
TRBJ2-3 NA TRBV6-2/TRBV6-3 NA TGTGCCAGCAGTTACTCGAAAGCAAAGGACTCAGATACGCAGTATTTT CASSYSKAKDSDTQYF
TRBJ2-7 NA TRBV5-1 NA TGCGCCAGCAGCTTGGCACTAGACCCCGTCTCCTACGAGCAGTACTTC CASSLALDPVSYEQYF